Each of the 18 T cell receptor beta chains below was sequenced from the same sample in a study of blood T cell repertoires in COVID-19. The assay was immunoSEQ multiplex PCR, and TCRdb's table has in-frame clones only and misses some. The sample contains 97,000 or so clones, 70% to 85% of which appear only once. Input material: peripheral blood. The receptor set was obtained from a man aged 65 to 85 with active or convalescent COVID-19.

This chain connects TRBV25-1 to TRBJ1-2, with a weak D call TRBD1 (6 bases). The germline gives CDR1 MGHDK, CDR2 SYGVNS. This CDR3 is 15 amino acids long. V was shortened by 6 bases and J by 5 bases, with 19 bases between the two germline ends. The CDR3 DNA is TGTGCCAGCAGCGGGGGAGGGGGTGGACTTTATGGCTACACCTTC. Its translation: CASSGGGGGLYGYTF.

This clone turned up a few times. The chain links TRBV10-3 to TRBJ1-3; perhaps TRBD1 as D (6 bases). CDR3 size: 14 residues. V was shortened by 6 bases and J by 0 bases, with 9 bases between the two germline ends. Germline V gene data show CDR1 as ENHRY and CDR2 as SYGVKD. CDR3 residues: CAISQTGSGNTIYF. In DNA form, the CDR3 reads TGTGCCATCAGCCAGACAGGCTCTGGAAACACCATATATTTT.

The V and J genes are TRBV6-5 and TRBJ1-5; D is perhaps TRBD1 (5 bases). V lost 5 bases and J lost 6, with 14 bases in between. The CDR3 extends over 14 amino acids. The germline gives CDR1 MNHEY, CDR2 SVGAGI. The CDR3 sequence is CASSPTDRGQPQHF. CDR3 DNA: TGTGCCAGCAGTCCGACAGACCGTGGTCAGCCCCAGCATTTT.

The gene calls are TRBV3-1 (or the pseudogene TRBV3-2) and TRBJ1-1, with D possibly being TRBD1 (5 bases). This CDR3 has 15 amino acids. Germline-derived CDR1 and CDR2 are LGHDT and YNNKEL (reference sequence). Trimming removed 4 bases at V and 4 bases at J, with 16 bases between. CDR3 region: CASSPRDFAGTEAFF. CDR3 sequence (DNA): TGTGCCAGCAGCCCCAGGGACTTCGCTGGCACTGAAGCTTTCTTT.

This clone occurred a few times. V usage is TRBV5-1 and J usage is TRBJ1-5; TRBD1 agrees at 8 bases. The CDR3 consists of 13 residues. V shed 5 bases and J 4 bases; nucleotides not matched to a gene: 2. Germline-derived CDR1 and CDR2 are SGHRS and YFSETQ. The CDR3 region is CASSRTGNQPQHF. CDR3 coding DNA: TGCGCCAGCAGTCGGACAGGGAATCAGCCCCAGCATTTT. Full variable domain (missing parts from reference TRBV5-1 and TRBJ1-5): KAGVTQTPRYLIKTRGQQVTLSCSPISGHRSVSWYQQTPGQGLQFLFEYFSETQRNKGNFPGRFSGRQFSNSRSEMNVSTLELGDSALYLCASSRTGNQPQHFGDGTRLSIL.

The chain combines TRBV30 with TRBJ1-2, with TRBD1 matching over 10 bases. From germline, CDR1 is GTSNPN and CDR2 SVGIG (reference sequence). The length of the CDR3 is 11 residues. V shed 5 bases, J shed 10 bases, and the junction held 4 bases outside the gene matches. In DNA, the CDR3 is TGTGCCTGGGGACAGGGGGTTTCCTACACCTTC. This codes for CAWGQGVSYTF.

The CDR3 spells CASSFASGGTLAKNIQYF. The CDR3 DNA reads TGTGCCAGCAGCTTCGCCAGCGGGGGGACCCTAGCCAAAAACATTCAGTACTTC. This chain uses TRBV7-9 with TRBJ2-4; 9 positions match TRBD2. This CDR3 has 18 residues. Trimming cost V 3 bases and J 0 bases; bases outside gene matches: 9. Germline CDR1 is SEHNR and CDR2 is FQNEAQ (reference sequence).

The chain has TRBV7-9 and TRBJ1-4; 10 bases match TRBD1. The germline V gene encodes CDR1 SEHNR and CDR2 FQNEAQ (reference sequence). V trimming: 3 bases; J trimming: 8 bases; junction bases outside the gene matches: 9. The CDR3 length is 16 residues. The CDR3 nucleotides are TGTGCCAGCAGCTTCGCGACAGGGGGCGATAGGGAAAAACTGTTTTTT. Its translation: CASSFATGGDREKLFF.

The rearrangement links TRBV30 to TRBJ1-3; D call uncertain. The CDR3 runs to 13 residues. Germline V CDR1 and CDR2: GTSNPN, SVGIG (reference sequence). Trimming removed 2 bases at V and 0 bases at J, with 5 bases between. This CDR3 is CAWSFNSGNTIYF. CDR3 bases: TGTGCCTGGAGTTTCAACTCTGGAAACACCATATATTTT.

The DNA for the CDR3 is TGTGCCAGCAGCCGAACGGACCAGGGCAGGTATGGCTACACCTTC. As protein: CASSRTDQGRYGYTF. V usage is TRBV7-9 and J usage is TRBJ1-2; weak D call: TRBD1 (5 bases). CDR3 length: 15 amino acids. The germline V gene has CDR1 SEHNR and CDR2 FQNEAQ (reference sequence). V was clipped by 5 bases and J by 5 bases, with 18 bases between them.

Turning to this clone: Relative to the germline gene, one junction end is altered; a read error may explain this. This chain connects TRBV12-3 or TRBV12-4 to TRBJ1-2; 10 nucleotides agree with TRBD1. The CDR3 contains 13 residues. This CDR3 reads CASSPTGGYGYSF. The CDR3 region has the DNA TGTGCCAGCAGTCCGACAGGGGGCTATGGCTACTCCTTC.

This sequence joins TRBV7-2 and TRBJ1-2; D perhaps matches TRBD1 (5 bases). This CDR3 spans 15 amino acids. V lost 5 bases and J lost 6, with 19 bases in between. Germline V gene lookup returns CDR1 SGHTA and CDR2 FQGNSA. As DNA, the CDR3 is TGTGCCAGCAGCCCTCGCAGGGAATTGTTGGATGGCTACACCTTC. Encoded protein: CASSPRRELLDGYTF.

This chain connects TRBV6-5 to TRBJ2-6, with D perhaps TRBD1 (5 bases). CDR1 and CDR2 (germline): MNHEY, SVGAGI. The CDR3 is 16 residues long. The germline V and J ends were trimmed by 2 bases and 2 bases, with 10 bases remaining between them. The chain's CDR3 is CASSYGRAPGANVLTF. CDR3 sequence (DNA): TGTGCCAGCAGTTACGGCAGGGCTCCTGGGGCCAACGTCCTGACTTTC.

The gene calls are TRBV3-1 (or the pseudogene TRBV3-2) and TRBJ1-6, with TRBD1 identical over 9 bases. CDR3 size: 17 residues. V gave up 5 bases and J gave up 7 bases; unmatched junction bases: 12. Germline CDR1 and CDR2: LGHDT and YNNKEL (reference sequence). The CDR3 DNA reads TGTGCCAGCAGCACCACCACCGGGACAGGGTTCAATTCACCCCTCCACTTT. The encoded protein is CASSTTTGTGFNSPLHF.

This CDR3 is CASSITVGGSGTEAFF. CDR3 coding DNA: TGTGCCAGCAGCATTACGGTGGGGGGGTCTGGGACTGAAGCTTTCTTT. The chain combines TRBV11-2 with TRBJ1-1; D may be TRBD1 (5 bases). The V gene lost 5 bases and the J gene lost 5 bases, with 21 bases spanning the gap. This CDR3 region has 16 residues. Germline lookup yields CDR1 SGHAT and CDR2 FQNNGV.

V is TRBV11-2 and J is TRBJ2-5; 14 bases fit TRBD2. With V trimmed by 5 bases and J by 2 bases, 13 bases remained unmatched. CDR3 length equals 19 residues. The V gene's germline CDR1 is SGHAT and CDR2 FQNNGV. CDR3 in DNA: TGTGCCAGCAGCCCTTTTTCGGGACTAGCGGGGGAGTCACAAGAGACCCAGTACTTC. Protein: CASSPFSGLAGESQETQYF.

V is TRBV19 and J is TRBJ2-3; D unresolved. Germline-derived CDR1 and CDR2 are LNHDA and SQIVND (reference sequence). Trimming cost V 4 bases and J 2 bases, with 4 bases left between them. The CDR3 runs 12 residues. CDR3 loop: CASSSATDTQYF. Written as DNA, the CDR3 is TGTGCCAGTAGTAGCGCCACAGATACGCAGTATTTT.

This chain connects TRBV2 to TRBJ2-2; weak D call: TRBD1 (5 bases). The CDR3 is 12 amino acids. With 5 bases removed from V and 9 bases from J, the gap between germline ends came to 10 bases. CDR1 is SNHLY and CDR2 is FYNNEI in the germline V gene. CDR3 in DNA: TGTGCCAGCAGTACAGGCCCTAGGGAGCTGTTTTTT. This gives the protein CASSTGPRELFF.